This T cell receptor (beta chain) was sequenced during a study of blood T cell repertoires in COVID-19. Whole-study context: Donors in the United States, Italy and Spain gave samples during acute or convalescent COVID-19. PBMCs, B-cell-depleted T cells, or T cells were the source of the cDNA or gDNA that made up the material.

This CDR3 spans 13 amino acids. The germline gives CDR1 MNHEY, CDR2 SVGAGI. V lost 5 bases, J lost 3 bases, and 10 bases lay in between. Original handling: Estimation of nucleated cell counts was performed using reference gene primer amplification. Profiled with immunoSEQ multiplex PCR; TCRdb holds only in-frame clones, not every one. That table gives V, J and clone size, and the DNA gave D and trimming. The repertoire holds roughly 94,000 clones, with around 84% as singletons. The gene calls are TRBV6-5 and TRBJ1-2; D is ambiguous. The sequenced material came from peripheral blood. This TCR was recovered from a man aged 55 to 69 with acute or convalescent COVID-19. CDR3 sequence: CASSPESDYGYTF. DNA of the CDR3: TGTGCCAGCAGTCCTGAGTCCGACTATGGCTACACCTTC.